This T cell receptor (beta chain) was recovered during a study of cytomegalovirus exposure and HLA in healthy donors. From germline, CDR1 is GTSNPN and CDR2 SVGIG (reference sequence). With 0 bases removed from V and 5 bases from J, the gap between germline ends came to 20 bases. This CDR3 has 17 residues. Primers for the PCR totalled 60 Vbeta and 13 Jbeta. This table comes from immunoSEQ multiplex PCR, and its TCRdb copy is limited to in-frame clones, with some not included. The sample consists of approximately 130,000 clones, around 73% of them appearing once. The TCR sequence derives from a human donor in good health. The sample taken for sequencing was PBMCs. This rearrangement joins TRBV30 to TRBJ2-1; the D gene is possibly TRBD2 (5 bases). The CDR3 here is CAWSVRVGVPTNNEQFF. The CDR3 DNA follows: TGTGCCTGGAGTGTACGTGTCGGGGTCCCTACGAACAATGAGCAGTTCTTC. Full variable domain (remainder filled in from reference TRBV30 and TRBJ2-1): SQTIHQWPATLVQPVGSPLSLECTVEGTSNPNLYWYRQAAGRGLQLLFYSVGIGQISSEVPQNLSASRPQDRQFILSSKKLLLSDSGFYLCAWSVRVGVPTNNEQFFGPGTRLTVL.